The 32 T cell receptor beta chains reported below all come from one sample, sequenced in a study of OX40 agonist ivuxolimab in advanced cancers. The library was made by the immunoSEQ multiplex PCR assay. TCRdb's version of the immuneACCESS table is confined to in-frame rearrangements and falls short of the full clone set. An unresolved V gene accounts for under half of the shortfall where checked; the remainder is of unknown origin. The sample contains about 92,000 clones, roughly 90% of them found a single time. Of the sample, 0.25% to 0.35% is held by the ten largest clones. The starting material was CD4+ or CD8+ T cells sorted from blood, obtained in a trial of the OX40 agonist ivuxolimab. The receptors were gathered from an adult with an advanced solid tumor such as melanoma, head and neck, liver or kidney cancer.

This clone was found a few times. The chain joins TRBV21-1 to TRBJ1-4. TRBV21-1 is a known pseudogene. This CDR3 is built from 18 residues. The CDR3, as DNA: TGTGCCAGCAGCAAAGTGAGAGAAAACTGGGCAACTAATGAAAAACTGTTTTTT. Encoded protein: CASSKVRENWATNEKLFF.

This rearrangement joins TRBV9 to TRBJ1-3; D possibly corresponds to TRBD1 (5 bases). Germline V gene sequence: CDR1 SGDLS, CDR2 YYNGEE. CDR3 size: 15 residues. The V end lost 3 bases, the J end lost 2 bases, and 12 bases lay between the germline ends. Here the CDR3 DNA reads TGTGCCAGCAGCGCTACCGTGGGGGCTGGAAACACCATATATTTT. Its translation is CASSATVGAGNTIYF. The complete variable domain, with remaining parts taken from reference TRBV9 and TRBJ1-3, reads DSGVTQTPKHLITATGQRVTLRCSPRSGDLSVYWYQQSLDQGLQFLIQYYNGEERAKGNILERFSAQQFPDLHSELNLSSLELGDSALYFCASSATVGAGNTIYFGEGSWLTVV.

This chain uses TRBV10-2 with TRBJ2-1; a weak D match, TRBD2 (7 bases). Germline V gene data show CDR1 as WSHSY and CDR2 as SAAADI. CDR3 length: 15 amino acids. The V gene lost 5 bases and the J gene lost 3 bases, with 14 bases spanning the gap. In DNA form, the CDR3 reads TGCGCCAGCAGTCGAGGGGGGGAACTCTACAATGAGCAGTTCTTC. Protein product: CASSRGGELYNEQFF.

DNA of the CDR3: TGTGCCAGCAGCTTAAATCGCCTAGCGGGAGTCAATGAGCAGTTCTTC. This codes for CASSLNRLAGVNEQFF. This rearrangement joins TRBV7-3 to TRBJ2-1; 10 bases fit TRBD2. The CDR3 consists of 16 residues. Trimming at V came to 1 base and at J to 6 bases, leaving 6 bases not matched to a gene. Germline values: CDR1 SGHTA, CDR2 FQGTGA.

The chain recombines TRBV15 with TRBJ2-4, with a tentative D call TRBD1 (5 bases). CDR3 length equals 15 residues. The V end was cut by 0 bases, the J end by 2 bases, with 8 bases between. The germline gives CDR1 LNHNV, CDR2 YYDKDF (reference sequence). The CDR3 reads CATSRDQGPKNIQYF. CDR3 bases: TGTGCCACCAGCAGAGATCAGGGCCCCAAAAACATTCAGTACTTC.

J is TRBJ2-2 and V is TRBV5-4; 12 nucleotides line up with TRBD2. Losses at the gene ends were 0 bases for V and 2 bases for J; bases not matched to a gene: 5. CDR3 length: 18 amino acids. Per the germline V gene, CDR1 is SGHNT and CDR2 is YYREEE (reference sequence). CDR3 residues: CASSLGLAGELNTGELFF. The CDR3 DNA reads TGTGCCAGCAGCTTGGGACTAGCGGGAGAGCTCAACACCGGGGAGCTGTTTTTT.

The chain couples TRBV19 to TRBJ2-7; no clear D gene. Trimming shortened V by 5 bases and J by 6 bases, and 17 bases separated the two germline ends. Germline-derived CDR1 and CDR2 are LNHDA and SQIVND (reference sequence). The CDR3 has 14 residues. Written as DNA, the CDR3 is TGTGCCAGTAGTGTGACATTCACTATGGGCGAGCAGTACTTC. Translating it yields CASSVTFTMGEQYF. Using reference TRBV19 and TRBJ2-7 for the parts outside the CDR3, the full variable domain is DGGITQSPKYLFRKEGQNVTLSCEQNLNHDAMYWYRQDPGQGLRLIYYSQIVNDFQKGDIAEGYSVSREKKESFPLTVTSAQKNPTAFYLCASSVTFTMGEQYFGPGTRLTVT.

The chain joins TRBV20-1 to TRBJ1-2, with unresolved D. The CDR3 sequence is 11 residues long. The V and J ends lost 2 bases and 4 bases respectively, with 5 bases between them. Germline values: CDR1 DFQATT, CDR2 SNEGSKA (reference sequence). CDR3 region: CSARPSYGYTF. The CDR3, as DNA: TGCAGTGCTAGACCCAGCTATGGCTACACCTTC.

The genes are TRBV6-6 and TRBJ2-1; D gene ambiguous. The CDR3 sequence is 14 residues long. Trimming took off 7 bases at V and 1 base at J, with 11 bases between the two ends. CDR1 and CDR2 from the germline V gene are MNHNY and SVGAGI (reference sequence). CDR3 sequence reads: CASTRTVSYNEQFF. CDR3 coding DNA: TGTGCCAGCACCCGTACTGTTTCCTACAATGAGCAGTTCTTC.

This chain uses TRBV15 with TRBJ1-1; weak D call: TRBD1 (6 bases). The CDR3 length is 15 residues. Trimming pared 7 bases from V and 5 bases from J, leaving 20 bases between. Germline V CDR1 and CDR2: LNHNV, YYDKDF (reference sequence). In DNA, the CDR3 is TGTGCCACCACCCAGAGAGGCAGGGGATGGACTGAAGCTTTCTTT. Amino acids: CATTQRGRGWTEAFF.

The V and J genes are TRBV2 and TRBJ2-7, with TRBD1 matching 8 bases. Germline CDR1 and CDR2: SNHLY and FYNNEI. Trimming at V came to 1 base and at J to 2 bases, leaving 4 bases not matched to a gene. The CDR3 spans 15 residues. DNA of the CDR3: TGTGCCAGCAGTGAAGTGGGACAGGTAACCTACGAGCAGTACTTC. Protein product: CASSEVGQVTYEQYF. Variable domain in full (rest from reference TRBV2 and TRBJ2-7): EPEVTQTPSHQVTQMGQEVILRCVPISNHLYFYWYRQILGQKVEFLVSFYNNEISEKSEIFDDQFSVERPDGSNFTLKIRSTKLEDSAMYFCASSEVGQVTYEQYFGPGTRLTVT.

This clone was counted only a few times. The chain has TRBV6-5 and TRBJ2-7; unclear D gene. Looked up from germline, CDR1 is MNHEY and CDR2 is SVGAGI. V was trimmed by 4 bases and J by 3 bases, leaving 4 bases between them. CDR3 length: 11 residues. The CDR3 DNA follows: TGTGCCAGCAGTTCCCTCTACGAGCAGTACTTC. It yields the protein CASSSLYEQYF.

The chain joins TRBV28 to TRBJ2-7, with 7 bases identical to TRBD2. The CDR3 is made up of 14 amino acids. Germline V gene data show CDR1 as MDHEN and CDR2 as SYDVKM. Trimming at V came to 2 bases and at J to 3 bases, leaving 4 bases not matched to a gene. The CDR3 DNA reads TGTGCCAGCAGTTTAGCGGGAGAGATCTACGAGCAGTACTTC. It codes for CASSLAGEIYEQYF.

This clone was seen more than once but under ten times. The chain uses TRBV9 and TRBJ2-5, with no clear D. The CDR3 is 13 amino acids. The V end lost 0 bases, the J end lost 5 bases, and 8 bases lay between the germline ends. CDR1 SGDLS and CDR2 YYNGEE come from the germline V gene. CDR3 bases: TGTGCCAGCAGCGTAGAAGGTTTCGAGACCCAGTACTTC. It specifies CASSVEGFETQYF. Based on the CDR3 plus reference TRBV9 and TRBJ2-5, the full variable domain is DSGVTQTPKHLITATGQRVTLRCSPRSGDLSVYWYQQSLDQGLQFLIQYYNGEERAKGNILERFSAQQFPDLHSELNLSSLELGDSALYFCASSVEGFETQYFGPGTRLLVL.

V is TRBV5-1 and J is TRBJ2-7; TRBD2 aligns across 8 bases. The CDR3 is 15 amino acids. With 4 bases clipped from V and 2 bases from J, the junction kept 8 bases outside the gene matches. Per germline, CDR1 SGHRS and CDR2 YFSETQ. The CDR3 nucleotides read TGCGCCAGCAGCCCCGGACTAGCTGAAACCTACGAGCAGTACTTC. This translates into CASSPGLAETYEQYF.

The chain couples TRBV29-1 to TRBJ2-1, with 8 bases fitting TRBD2. Unmatched junction bases numbered 14, after V lost 5 bases and J lost 5 bases. The CDR3 has 16 amino acids. Germline CDR1 reads SQVTM; CDR2 reads ANQGSEA. The CDR3 here is CSVSPGGSGRNNEQFF. CDR3 coding DNA: TGCAGCGTTTCCCCCGGGGGCAGCGGGAGAAACAATGAGCAGTTCTTC.

The chain links TRBV4-2 to TRBJ2-3, with 12 bases fitting TRBD2. Losses at the gene ends were 4 bases for V and 6 bases for J; bases not matched to a gene: 5. CDR3 length: 15 residues. Germline CDR1 LGHNA, CDR2 YNFKEQ. Written as DNA, the CDR3 is TGTGCCAGCAGCCGACTAGCGGGAGATCGCGATACGCAGTATTTT. Protein: CASSRLAGDRDTQYF.

The V gene is TRBV28, the J gene TRBJ1-2, with D possibly being TRBD1 (6 bases). The CDR3 has 15 amino acids. Germline V gene lookup returns CDR1 MDHEN and CDR2 SYDVKM. V was cut by 6 bases and J by 0 bases, with 14 bases left in between. In DNA, the CDR3 is TGTGCCAGCAGCCCTACAGGGTCCCCTAACTATGGCTACACCTTC. It is translated as CASSPTGSPNYGYTF.

The table lists this clone with a count of one. The chain recombines TRBV28 with TRBJ2-3; 8 nucleotides align to TRBD2. The trim removed 8 bases at V and 2 bases at J, leaving 15 bases unmatched. From germline, CDR1 is MDHEN and CDR2 SYDVKM. This CDR3 contains 17 residues. Here the CDR3 reads CASGVPERESYTDTQYF. CDR3 sequence (DNA): TGTGCCAGCGGAGTCCCTGAGCGGGAGAGTTACACAGATACGCAGTATTTT.

The genes are TRBV6-5 and TRBJ1-1, with D unclear. The V gene's germline CDR1 is MNHEY and CDR2 SVGAGI. V was cut by 5 bases and J by 8 bases, with 12 bases left in between. This CDR3 region has 12 residues. This CDR3 is CASSEVGREAFF. CDR3 nucleotide sequence: TGTGCCAGCAGTGAAGTAGGGCGCGAAGCTTTCTTT.

This sequence joins TRBV10-3 and TRBJ2-5, with 7 bases identical to TRBD1. The J call is in doubt because the DNA end fits TRBJ2-7 better. This CDR3 has 14 residues. Germline V gene data show CDR1 as ENHRY and CDR2 as SYGVKD. The CDR3 reads CAISESRDSYEQYF. In DNA form, the CDR3 reads TGTGCCATCAGTGAGTCTCGGGACAGCTACGAGCAGTACTTC.

This clone was seen just once. The chain couples TRBV4-2 to TRBJ2-5; unclear D gene. V was clipped by 1 base and J by 5 bases, with 14 bases between them. This CDR3 has 15 amino acids. From germline, CDR1 is LGHNA and CDR2 YNFKEQ. CDR3 DNA sequence: TGTGCCAGCAGCCAAGCTCAGAAGGCTGGGGAGACCCAGTACTTC. This encodes CASSQAQKAGETQYF.

The chain is built from TRBV27 and TRBJ2-7; TRBD1 aligns across 7 bases. V shed 4 bases and J 9 bases; nucleotides not matched to a gene: 12. The CDR3 consists of 14 residues. The germline V gene encodes CDR1 MNHEY and CDR2 SMNVEV (reference sequence). CDR3 sequence (DNA): TGTGCCAGCAGTTCCGGGACAGCCACCCGGGGGCAGTACTTC. This encodes CASSSGTATRGQYF.

This clone was seen only once. The chain employs TRBV7-2 and TRBJ2-1; weak D call: TRBD1 (6 bases). V was cut by 3 bases and J by 4 bases, with 13 bases left in between. The CDR3 has 15 residues. Germline values: CDR1 SGHTA, CDR2 FQGNSA. The CDR3 protein is CASSFSRTAYNEQFF. The CDR3 region has the DNA TGTGCCAGCAGCTTCTCCCGGACAGCTTACAATGAGCAGTTCTTC.

This rearrangement joins TRBV28 to TRBJ2-4, with D maybe TRBD1 (6 bases). Deletions cut 5 bases from V and 0 bases from J, with 29 bases between. This CDR3 is 21 amino acids long. From germline, CDR1 is MDHEN and CDR2 SYDVKM. The DNA for the CDR3 is TGTGCCAGCAGTCCCCAAACAGACAGGCGCGGAGTACCCATAGCCAAAAACATTCAGTACTTC. This encodes CASSPQTDRRGVPIAKNIQYF.

V gene TRBV29-1 combines with J gene TRBJ2-6; 7 bases match TRBD2. Germline assignment: CDR1 SQVTM and CDR2 ANQGSEA. With 7 bases clipped from V and 1 base from J, the junction kept 1 base outside the gene matches. CDR3 size: 13 residues. The CDR3: CSAGGSGANVLTF. As DNA, the CDR3 is TGCAGCGCCGGGGGGTCTGGGGCCAACGTCCTGACTTTC.

The chain carries TRBV5-1 and TRBJ2-1, with 9 bases aligning to TRBD2. Germline V gene sequence: CDR1 SGHRS, CDR2 YFSETQ. V lost 4 bases, J lost 9 bases, and 17 bases stayed unmatched. CDR3 length: 17 residues. CDR3 amino acids: CASSQGSGGRAAGEQFF. DNA of the CDR3: TGCGCCAGCAGCCAGGGTTCCGGCGGGAGGGCCGCCGGTGAGCAGTTCTTC.

The V and J genes are TRBV10-3 and TRBJ2-5; TRBD1 might be the D (6 bases). The V end was cut by 10 bases, the J end by 2 bases, with 14 bases between. The CDR3 runs 13 residues. Germline V gives CDR1 ENHRY, CDR2 SYGVKD. DNA of the CDR3: TGTGCCAGCATCCTAACAGGGCAAGAGACCCAGTACTTC. It codes for CASILTGQETQYF.

This clone was seen a handful of times. This chain links TRBV27 with TRBJ1-1; D uncertain. The germline CDR1 and CDR2 sequences are MNHEY and SMNVEV (reference sequence). Trimming cost V 2 bases and J 0 bases, with 7 bases left between them. The CDR3 sequence is 14 residues long. The CDR3: CASSLGRMNTEAFF. The CDR3 nucleotides are TGTGCCAGCAGTTTAGGCAGGATGAACACTGAAGCTTTCTTT.

The chain has TRBV5-1 and TRBJ2-7; D is perhaps TRBD1 or TRBD2 (5 bases each). The CDR3 length is 15 residues. Between the trimmed V and J ends, which lost 7 bases and 5 bases, there was a span of 22 bases. Germline CDR1 SGHRS, CDR2 YFSETQ. The CDR3 region is CASDEPGTVLDEQYF. DNA of the CDR3: TGCGCCAGCGACGAACCGGGGACGGTCTTGGACGAGCAGTACTTC.

This clone is a singleton in its sample. The chain uses TRBV2 and TRBJ2-1; D is uncertain. Germline loops: CDR1 SNHLY, CDR2 FYNNEI. The CDR3 covers 14 residues. V was pared by 6 bases and J by 5 bases, with 14 bases between. The CDR3, as DNA: TGTGCCAGCAGGAGGCGGCAGCAAAACAATGAGCAGTTCTTC. This translates into CASRRRQQNNEQFF. Full variable domain (outside the CDR3, taken from reference TRBV2 and TRBJ2-1): EPEVTQTPSHQVTQMGQEVILRCVPISNHLYFYWYRQILGQKVEFLVSFYNNEISEKSEIFDDQFSVERPDGSNFTLKIRSTKLEDSAMYFCASRRRQQNNEQFFGPGTRLTVL.

This chain joins TRBV7-9 and TRBJ2-1; 10 bases agree with TRBD2. J was trimmed by 3 bases and V by 5 bases; bases with no gene match: 7. The CDR3 is 16 residues long. Germline loops: CDR1 SEHNR, CDR2 FQNEAQ (reference sequence). CDR3 region: CASSTWTSGVYNEQFF. In DNA form, the CDR3 reads TGTGCCAGCAGCACGTGGACTAGCGGAGTCTACAATGAGCAGTTCTTC.